This T cell receptor beta chain was sequenced during a study of blood T cell repertoires in COVID-19. Study in general: Nucleic acid was either cDNA or gDNA, and it came from T cells, B-cell-depleted T cells, or PBMCs.

Germline V gene lookup returns CDR1 SQVTM and CDR2 ANQGSEA. Trimming removed 2 bases from V and 6 bases from J; junction bases left unmatched: 12. CDR3 length: 17 amino acids. As processed by the authors: From reference gene primer amplification, estimates of nucleated cell counts were derived. Clones were read by immunoSEQ multiplex PCR, and TCRdb kept only the in-frame ones, dropping some. That table gives V, J and clone size, and the DNA gave D and trimming. The sample shows some 350,000 clones, around 83% of them seen only once. The receptor was derived from a man aged 30 to 45 with active or convalescent COVID-19. Material for sequencing was peripheral blood. The chain is built from TRBV29-1 and TRBJ2-1, with TRBD2 identical over 11 bases. The DNA of the CDR3 is TGCAGCGTTGAACTAGCGGGAGGTGTCCTTCTCGCCAATGAGCAGTTCTTC. It encodes CSVELAGGVLLANEQFF.